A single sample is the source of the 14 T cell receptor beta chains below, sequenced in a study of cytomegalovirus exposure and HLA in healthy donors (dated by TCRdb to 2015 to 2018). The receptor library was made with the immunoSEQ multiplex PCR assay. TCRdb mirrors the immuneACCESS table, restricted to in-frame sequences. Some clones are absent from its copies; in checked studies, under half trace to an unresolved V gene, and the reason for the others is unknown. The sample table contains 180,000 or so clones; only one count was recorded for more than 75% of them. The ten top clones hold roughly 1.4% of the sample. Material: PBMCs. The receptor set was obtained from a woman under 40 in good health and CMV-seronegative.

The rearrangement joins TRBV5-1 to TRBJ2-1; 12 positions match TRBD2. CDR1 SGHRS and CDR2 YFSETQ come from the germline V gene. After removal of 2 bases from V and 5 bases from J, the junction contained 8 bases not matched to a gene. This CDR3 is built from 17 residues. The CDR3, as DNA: TGCGCCAGCAGCTTCTACCCGACTAGCGGGGGAAACAATGAGCAGTTCTTC. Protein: CASSFYPTSGGNNEQFF.

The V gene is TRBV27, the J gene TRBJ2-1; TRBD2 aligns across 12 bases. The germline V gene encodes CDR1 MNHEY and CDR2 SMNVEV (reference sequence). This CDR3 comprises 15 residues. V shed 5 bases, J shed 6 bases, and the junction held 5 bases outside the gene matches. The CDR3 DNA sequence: TGTGCCAGCAGTCCCCGACTAGCGGGGGCCAATGAGCAGTTCTTC. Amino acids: CASSPRLAGANEQFF.

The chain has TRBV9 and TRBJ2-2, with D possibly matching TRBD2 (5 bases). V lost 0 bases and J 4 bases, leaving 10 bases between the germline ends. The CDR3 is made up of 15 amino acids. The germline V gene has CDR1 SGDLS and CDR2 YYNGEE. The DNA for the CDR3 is TGTGCCAGCAGCGTAGACGTAGGAGGCACCGGGGAGCTGTTTTTT. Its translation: CASSVDVGGTGELFF.

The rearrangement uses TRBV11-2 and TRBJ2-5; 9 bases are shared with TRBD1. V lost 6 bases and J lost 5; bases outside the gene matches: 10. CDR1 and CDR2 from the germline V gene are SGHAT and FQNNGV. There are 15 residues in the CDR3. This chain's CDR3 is CASRRPGTGTETQYF. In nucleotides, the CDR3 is TGTGCCAGCAGGAGACCCGGGACAGGGACCGAGACCCAGTACTTC.

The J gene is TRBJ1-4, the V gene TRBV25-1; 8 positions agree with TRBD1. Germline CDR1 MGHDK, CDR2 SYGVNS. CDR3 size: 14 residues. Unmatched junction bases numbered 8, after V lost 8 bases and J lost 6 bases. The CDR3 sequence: CASSLTGVYEKLFF. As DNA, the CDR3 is TGTGCCAGCTCGTTGACAGGGGTATATGAAAAACTGTTTTTT.

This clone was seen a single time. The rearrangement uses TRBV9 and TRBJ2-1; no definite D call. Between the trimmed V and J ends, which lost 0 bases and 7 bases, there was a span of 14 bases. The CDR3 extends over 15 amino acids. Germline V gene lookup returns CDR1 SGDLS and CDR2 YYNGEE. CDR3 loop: CASSVVGTARNEQFF. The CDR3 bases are TGTGCCAGCAGCGTAGTCGGCACAGCAAGAAATGAGCAGTTCTTC. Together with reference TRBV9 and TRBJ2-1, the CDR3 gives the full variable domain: DSGVTQTPKHLITATGQRVTLRCSPRSGDLSVYWYQQSLDQGLQFLIQYYNGEERAKGNILERFSAQQFPDLHSELNLSSLELGDSALYFCASSVVGTARNEQFFGPGTRLTVL.

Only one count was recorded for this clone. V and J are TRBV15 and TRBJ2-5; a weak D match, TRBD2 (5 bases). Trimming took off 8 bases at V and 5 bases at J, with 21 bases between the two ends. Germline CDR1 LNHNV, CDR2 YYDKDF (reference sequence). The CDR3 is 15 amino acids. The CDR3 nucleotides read TGTGCCACCCAGACGGACTCGTCAGAAGTGGAGACCCAGTACTTC. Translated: CATQTDSSEVETQYF.

For the CDR3, the DNA is TGTGCCAGCAGCGGACAGGTTTCCAATCAGCCCCAGCATTTT. Its protein is CASSGQVSNQPQHF. The chain uses TRBV6-6 and TRBJ1-5; 7 bases are shared with TRBD1. V trimming: 6 bases; J trimming: 3 bases; junction bases outside the gene matches: 5. Germline-derived CDR1 and CDR2 are MNHNY and SVGAGI (reference sequence). This CDR3 has 14 amino acids.

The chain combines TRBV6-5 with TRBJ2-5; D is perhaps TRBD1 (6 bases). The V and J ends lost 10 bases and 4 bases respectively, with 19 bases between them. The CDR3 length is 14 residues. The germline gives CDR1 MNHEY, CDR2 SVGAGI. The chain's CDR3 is CATTTGFIGETQYF. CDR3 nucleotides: TGTGCCACAACCACAGGGTTTATTGGAGAGACCCAGTACTTC.

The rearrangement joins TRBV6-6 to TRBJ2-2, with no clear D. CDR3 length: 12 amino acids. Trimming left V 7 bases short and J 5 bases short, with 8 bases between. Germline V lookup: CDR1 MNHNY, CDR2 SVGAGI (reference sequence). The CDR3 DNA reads TGTGCCAGCACAGTTTCGACCGGGGAGCTGTTTTTT. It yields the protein CASTVSTGELFF.

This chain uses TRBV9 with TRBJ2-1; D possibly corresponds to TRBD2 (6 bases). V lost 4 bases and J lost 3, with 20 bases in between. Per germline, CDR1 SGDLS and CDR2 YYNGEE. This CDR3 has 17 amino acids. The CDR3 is CASSSLEGVGGYNEQFF. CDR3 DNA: TGTGCCAGCAGCTCCCTAGAGGGCGTCGGGGGCTACAATGAGCAGTTCTTC. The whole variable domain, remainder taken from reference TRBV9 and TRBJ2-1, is DSGVTQTPKHLITATGQRVTLRCSPRSGDLSVYWYQQSLDQGLQFLIQYYNGEERAKGNILERFSAQQFPDLHSELNLSSLELGDSALYFCASSSLEGVGGYNEQFFGPGTRLTVL.

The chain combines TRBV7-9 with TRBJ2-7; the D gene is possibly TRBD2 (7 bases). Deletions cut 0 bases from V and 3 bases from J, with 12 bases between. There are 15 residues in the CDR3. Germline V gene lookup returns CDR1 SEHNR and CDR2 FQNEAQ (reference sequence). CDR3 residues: CASSLAGGRGYEQYF. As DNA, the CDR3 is TGTGCCAGCAGCTTAGCGGGGGGGCGGGGCTACGAGCAGTACTTC.

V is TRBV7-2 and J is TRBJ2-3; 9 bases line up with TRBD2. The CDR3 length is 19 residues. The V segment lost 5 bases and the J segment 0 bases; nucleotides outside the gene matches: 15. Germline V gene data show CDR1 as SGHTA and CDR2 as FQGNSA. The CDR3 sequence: CASSLARGRGGSSTDTQYF. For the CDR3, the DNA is TGTGCCAGCAGCCTTGCGAGGGGGCGGGGGGGGTCTAGCACAGATACGCAGTATTTT.

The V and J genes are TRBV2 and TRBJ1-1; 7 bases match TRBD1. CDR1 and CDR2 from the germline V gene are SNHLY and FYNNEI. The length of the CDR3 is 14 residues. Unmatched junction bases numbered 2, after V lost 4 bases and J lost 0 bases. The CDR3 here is CASSVGTVNTEAFF. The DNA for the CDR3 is TGTGCCAGCAGTGTCGGGACAGTGAACACTGAAGCTTTCTTT.